Each of the 5 T cell receptor beta chains below was sequenced from the same sample in a study of cytomegalovirus exposure and HLA in healthy donors. Both 60 Vbeta primers and 13 Jbeta primers went into the PCR. Here immunoSEQ multiplex PCR was the method, and the copy in TCRdb shows in-frame clones only, minus some. The repertoire includes around 79,000 clones, around 70% of them detected once, and about 15% sits in the top ten. Sequencing was performed on PBMCs. The receptors come from a woman aged 40 to 50 in good health and CMV-seropositive.

The chain uses TRBV4-3 and TRBJ2-3; D remains unclear. Looked up from germline, CDR1 is LGHNA and CDR2 is YSLEER. The V gene lost 1 base and the J gene lost 0 bases, with 5 bases spanning the gap. The CDR3 consists of 14 residues. Here the CDR3 DNA reads TGCGCCAGCAGCCAAGGACAAAGCACAGATACGCAGTATTTT. It specifies CASSQGQSTDTQYF.

This clone was counted between two and nine times. V usage is TRBV28 and J usage is TRBJ1-4; D is unclear. Germline CDR1 MDHEN, CDR2 SYDVKM. This CDR3 has 13 amino acids. V was shortened by 6 bases and J by 3 bases, with 8 bases between the two germline ends. DNA for the CDR3: TGTGCCAGCAGGCCCTCGGCTAATGAAAAACTGTTTTTT. Translating it yields CASRPSANEKLFF.

This chain joins TRBV27 and TRBJ2-1; tentatively, D is TRBD2 (6 bases). There are 14 residues in the CDR3. The germline V and J ends were trimmed by 3 bases and 5 bases, with 11 bases remaining between them. The germline V gene encodes CDR1 MNHEY and CDR2 SMNVEV (reference sequence). CDR3 sequence reads: CASSFGGVNNEQFF. The CDR3 DNA follows: TGTGCCAGCAGTTTCGGCGGGGTCAACAATGAGCAGTTCTTC.

In its sample, this clone was seen a few times. Other DNA sequences of this sample code for an identical CDR3. The chain has TRBV5-6 and TRBJ1-1, with TRBD1 identical over 11 bases. Germline V gives CDR1 SGHDT, CDR2 YYEEEE. The CDR3 spans 16 residues. The CDR3 is CVRSLFGTGGDTEAFF. CDR3 DNA: TGTGTCAGGAGCTTGTTCGGGACAGGGGGTGACACTGAAGCTTTCTTT.

The chain carries TRBV7-8 and TRBJ2-3; D perhaps matches TRBD2 (6 bases). The CDR3 length is 15 residues. Trimming took 4 bases from V and 0 from J, leaving 11 bases between them. Germline CDR1 SGHVS, CDR2 FQNEAQ. CDR3 coding DNA: TGTGCCAGCAGCTCTACCGGGACTAGCACAGATACGCAGTATTTT. It codes for CASSSTGTSTDTQYF.